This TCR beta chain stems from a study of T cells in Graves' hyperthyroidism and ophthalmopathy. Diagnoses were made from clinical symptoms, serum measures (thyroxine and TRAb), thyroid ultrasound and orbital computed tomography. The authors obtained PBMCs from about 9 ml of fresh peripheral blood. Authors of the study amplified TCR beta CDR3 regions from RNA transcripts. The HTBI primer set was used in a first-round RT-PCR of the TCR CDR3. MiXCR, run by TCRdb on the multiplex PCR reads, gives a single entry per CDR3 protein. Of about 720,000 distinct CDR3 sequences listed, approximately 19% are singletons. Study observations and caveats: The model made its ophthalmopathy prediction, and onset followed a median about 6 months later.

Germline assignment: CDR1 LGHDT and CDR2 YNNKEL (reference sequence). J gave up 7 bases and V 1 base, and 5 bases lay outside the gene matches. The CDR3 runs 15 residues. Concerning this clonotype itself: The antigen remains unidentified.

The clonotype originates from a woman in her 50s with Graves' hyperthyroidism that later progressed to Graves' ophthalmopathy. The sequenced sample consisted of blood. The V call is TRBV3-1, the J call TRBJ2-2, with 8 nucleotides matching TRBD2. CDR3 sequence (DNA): TGTGCCAGCAGCCAAGGAGCGGGGGTCGGCGGGGAGCTGTTTTTT. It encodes CASSQGAGVGGELFF.